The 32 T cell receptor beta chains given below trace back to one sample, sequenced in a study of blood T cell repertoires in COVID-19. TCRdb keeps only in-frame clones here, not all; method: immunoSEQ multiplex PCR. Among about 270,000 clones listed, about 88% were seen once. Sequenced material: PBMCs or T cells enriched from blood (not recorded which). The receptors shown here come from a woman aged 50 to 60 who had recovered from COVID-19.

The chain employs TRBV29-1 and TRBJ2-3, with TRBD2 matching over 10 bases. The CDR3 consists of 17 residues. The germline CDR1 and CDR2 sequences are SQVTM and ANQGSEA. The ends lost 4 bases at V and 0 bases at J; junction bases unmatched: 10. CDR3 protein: CSVGASGSGLSTDTQYF. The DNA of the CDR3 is TGCAGCGTTGGGGCTAGCGGGAGCGGATTAAGCACAGATACGCAGTATTTT.

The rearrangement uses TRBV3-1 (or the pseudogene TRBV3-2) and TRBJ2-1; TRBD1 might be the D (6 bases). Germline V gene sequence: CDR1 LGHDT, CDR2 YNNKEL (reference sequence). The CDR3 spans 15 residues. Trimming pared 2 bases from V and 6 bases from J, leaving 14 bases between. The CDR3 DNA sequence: TGTGCCAGCAGCCAACTCCCCGACAGGTTCAATGAGCAGTTCTTC. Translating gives CASSQLPDRFNEQFF.

The CDR3 spells CASSQELGVEQFF. For the CDR3, the DNA is TGTGCCAGCAGCCAAGAACTAGGAGTCGAGCAGTTCTTC. The rearrangement uses TRBV4-2 and TRBJ2-1, with D maybe TRBD2 (5 bases). The CDR3 is made up of 13 amino acids. V was trimmed by 0 bases and J by 10 bases, leaving 10 bases between them. The germline V gene encodes CDR1 LGHNA and CDR2 YNFKEQ.

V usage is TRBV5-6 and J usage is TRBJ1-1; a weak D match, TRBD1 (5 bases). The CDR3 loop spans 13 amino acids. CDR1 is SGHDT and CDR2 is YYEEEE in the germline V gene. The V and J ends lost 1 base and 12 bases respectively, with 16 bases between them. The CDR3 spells CASSLLDGTVSFF. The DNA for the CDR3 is TGTGCCAGCAGCTTGCTCGACGGGACTGTTTCTTTCTTT.

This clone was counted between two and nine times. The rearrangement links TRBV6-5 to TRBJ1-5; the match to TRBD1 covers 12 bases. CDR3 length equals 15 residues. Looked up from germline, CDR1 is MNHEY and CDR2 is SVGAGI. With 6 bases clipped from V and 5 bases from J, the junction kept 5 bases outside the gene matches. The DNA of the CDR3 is TGTGCCAGCAGCCCCGGGACAGGGGGCGATCAGCCCCAGCATTTT. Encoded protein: CASSPGTGGDQPQHF.

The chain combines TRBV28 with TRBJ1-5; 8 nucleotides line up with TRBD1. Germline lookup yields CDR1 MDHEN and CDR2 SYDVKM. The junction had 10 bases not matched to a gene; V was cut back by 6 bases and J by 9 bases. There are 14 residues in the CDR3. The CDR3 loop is CASSPGTGERPQHF. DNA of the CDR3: TGTGCCAGCAGCCCCGGGACAGGCGAACGGCCCCAGCATTTT.

CDR3 DNA sequence: TGTGCCAGCAGCTTCAGTTCCTCCTACAATGAGCAGTTCTTC. This encodes CASSFSSSYNEQFF. This chain uses TRBV7-8 with TRBJ2-1; D gene uncertain. V was trimmed by 3 bases and J by 0 bases, leaving 6 bases between them. CDR1 and CDR2 (germline): SGHVS, FQNEAQ. The CDR3 loop spans 14 amino acids.

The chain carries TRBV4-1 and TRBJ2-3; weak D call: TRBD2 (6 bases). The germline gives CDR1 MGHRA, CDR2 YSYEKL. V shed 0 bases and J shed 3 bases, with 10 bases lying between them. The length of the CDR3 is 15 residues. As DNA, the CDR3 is TGCGCCAGCAGCCAAGATGTCGGGAGTACAGATACGCAGTATTTT. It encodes CASSQDVGSTDTQYF.

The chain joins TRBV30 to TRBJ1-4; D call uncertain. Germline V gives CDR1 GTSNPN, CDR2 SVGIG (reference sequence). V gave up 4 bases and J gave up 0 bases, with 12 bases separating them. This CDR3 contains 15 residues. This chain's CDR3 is CAWNSQKATNEKLFF. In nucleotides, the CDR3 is TGTGCCTGGAATAGCCAGAAGGCAACTAATGAAAAACTGTTTTTT. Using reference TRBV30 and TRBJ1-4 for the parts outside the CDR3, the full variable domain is SQTIHQWPATLVQPVGSPLSLECTVEGTSNPNLYWYRQAAGRGLQLLFYSVGIGQISSEVPQNLSASRPQDRQFILSSKKLLLSDSGFYLCAWNSQKATNEKLFFGSGTQLSVL.

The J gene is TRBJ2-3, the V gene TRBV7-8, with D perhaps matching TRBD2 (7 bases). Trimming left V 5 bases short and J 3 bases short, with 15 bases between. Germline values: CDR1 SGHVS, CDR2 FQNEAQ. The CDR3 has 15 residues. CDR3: CASSRLGGGTDTQYF. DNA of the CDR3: TGTGCCAGCAGCCGCCTAGGGGGGGGAACAGATACGCAGTATTTT.

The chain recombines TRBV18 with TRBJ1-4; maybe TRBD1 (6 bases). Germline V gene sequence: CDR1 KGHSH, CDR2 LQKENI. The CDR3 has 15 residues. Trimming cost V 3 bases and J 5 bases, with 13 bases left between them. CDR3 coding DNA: TGTGCCAGCTCACCCCAACAGGGCCGGAATGAAAAACTGTTTTTT. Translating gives CASSPQQGRNEKLFF.

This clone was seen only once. Here the CDR3 DNA reads TGTGCCAGCAGTGAAGCCTCGACAGGCGGGGGATACGAGCAGTACTTC. As protein: CASSEASTGGGYEQYF. This chain joins TRBV2 and TRBJ2-7; tentatively, D is TRBD2 (7 bases). This CDR3 is built from 16 residues. Germline CDR1 SNHLY, CDR2 FYNNEI. V dropped 0 bases and J dropped 4 bases, with 16 bases sitting between them.

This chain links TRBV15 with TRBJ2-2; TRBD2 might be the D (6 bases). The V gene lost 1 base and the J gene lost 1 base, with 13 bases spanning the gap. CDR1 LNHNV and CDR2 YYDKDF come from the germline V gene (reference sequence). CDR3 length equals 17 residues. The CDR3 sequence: CATSRGAAGLNTGELFF. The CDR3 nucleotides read TGTGCCACCAGCAGAGGTGCGGCGGGGCTGAACACCGGGGAGCTGTTTTTT.

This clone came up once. This chain's CDR3 is CASSATGFGQPQHF. The CDR3 DNA reads as TGTGCCAGTAGTGCTACAGGTTTCGGTCAGCCCCAGCATTTT. The gene calls are TRBV19 and TRBJ1-5; a possible D gene is TRBD1 (5 bases). V was trimmed by 5 bases and J by 6 bases, leaving 14 bases between them. The germline V gene has CDR1 LNHDA and CDR2 SQIVND (reference sequence). CDR3 size: 14 residues.

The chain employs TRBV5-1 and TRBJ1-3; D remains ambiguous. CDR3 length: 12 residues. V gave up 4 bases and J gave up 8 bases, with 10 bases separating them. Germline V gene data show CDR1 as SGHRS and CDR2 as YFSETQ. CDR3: CASSPPGDTIYF. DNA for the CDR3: TGCGCCAGCAGCCCCCCGGGAGACACCATATATTTT.

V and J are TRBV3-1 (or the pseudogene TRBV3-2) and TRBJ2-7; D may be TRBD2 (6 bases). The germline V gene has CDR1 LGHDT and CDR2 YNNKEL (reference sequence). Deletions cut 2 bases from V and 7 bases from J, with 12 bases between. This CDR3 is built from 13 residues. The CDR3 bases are TGTGCCAGCAGCCAAATTGGGGGGTTTGAGCAGTACTTC. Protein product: CASSQIGGFEQYF.

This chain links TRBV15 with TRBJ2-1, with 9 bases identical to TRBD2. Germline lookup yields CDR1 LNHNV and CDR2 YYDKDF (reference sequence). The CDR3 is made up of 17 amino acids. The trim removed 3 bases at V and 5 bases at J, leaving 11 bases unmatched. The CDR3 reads CATSRGLAGAMDNEQFF. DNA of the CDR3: TGTGCCACCAGCAGGGGTTTAGCGGGAGCTATGGACAATGAGCAGTTCTTC.

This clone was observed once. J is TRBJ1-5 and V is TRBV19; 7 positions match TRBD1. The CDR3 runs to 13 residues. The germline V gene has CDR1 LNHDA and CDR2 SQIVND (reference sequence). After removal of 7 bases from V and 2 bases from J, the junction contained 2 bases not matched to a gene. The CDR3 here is CASNDRGNQPQHF. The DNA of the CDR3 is TGTGCCAGTAACGACAGGGGCAATCAGCCCCAGCATTTT.

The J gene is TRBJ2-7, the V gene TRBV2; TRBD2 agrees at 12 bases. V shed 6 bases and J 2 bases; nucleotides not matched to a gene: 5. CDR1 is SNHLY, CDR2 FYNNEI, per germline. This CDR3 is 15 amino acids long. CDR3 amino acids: CASSAGLAGPYEQYF. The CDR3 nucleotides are TGTGCCAGCAGCGCCGGACTAGCGGGACCCTACGAGCAGTACTTC.

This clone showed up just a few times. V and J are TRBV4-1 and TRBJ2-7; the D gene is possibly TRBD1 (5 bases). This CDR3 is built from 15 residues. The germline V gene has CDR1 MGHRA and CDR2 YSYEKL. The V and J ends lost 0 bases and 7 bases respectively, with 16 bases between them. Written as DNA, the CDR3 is TGCGCCAGCAGCCAAGATGTGGGGCCTCTATTGGAGCAGTACTTC. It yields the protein CASSQDVGPLLEQYF.

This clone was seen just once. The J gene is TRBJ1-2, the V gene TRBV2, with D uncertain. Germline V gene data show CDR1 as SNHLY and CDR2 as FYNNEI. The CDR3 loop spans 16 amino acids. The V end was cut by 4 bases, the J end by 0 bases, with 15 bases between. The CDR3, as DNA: TGTGCCAGCAGTGCTCGCCCCGAGCCACCTAACTATGGCTACACCTTC. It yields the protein CASSARPEPPNYGYTF.

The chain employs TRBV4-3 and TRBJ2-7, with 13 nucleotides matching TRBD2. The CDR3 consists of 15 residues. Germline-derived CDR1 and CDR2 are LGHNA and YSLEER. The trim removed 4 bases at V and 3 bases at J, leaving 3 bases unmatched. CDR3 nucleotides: TGCGCCAGCAGCCGGACTAGCGGGAGCGGCTACGAGCAGTACTTC. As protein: CASSRTSGSGYEQYF.

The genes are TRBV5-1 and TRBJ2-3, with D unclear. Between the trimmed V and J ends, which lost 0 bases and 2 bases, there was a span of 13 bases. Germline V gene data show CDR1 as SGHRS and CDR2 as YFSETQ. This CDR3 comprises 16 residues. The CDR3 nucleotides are TGCGCCAGCAGCTTGGGATCTAGTACTGTCACAGATACGCAGTATTTT. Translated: CASSLGSSTVTDTQYF. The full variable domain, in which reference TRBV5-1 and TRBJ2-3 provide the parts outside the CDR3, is KAGVTQTPRYLIKTRGQQVTLSCSPISGHRSVSWYQQTPGQGLQFLFEYFSETQRNKGNFPGRFSGRQFSNSRSEMNVSTLELGDSALYLCASSLGSSTVTDTQYFGPGTRLTVL.

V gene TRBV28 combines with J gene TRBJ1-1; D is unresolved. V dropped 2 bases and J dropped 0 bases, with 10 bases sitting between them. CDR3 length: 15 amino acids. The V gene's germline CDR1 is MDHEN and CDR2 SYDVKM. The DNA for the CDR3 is TGTGCCAGCAGTTTAAGGACGAGGGTGAACACTGAAGCTTTCTTT. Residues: CASSLRTRVNTEAFF.

The CDR3 nucleotides are TGTGCCAGCACCCTCCCTAGCACAGATACGCAGTATTTT. Its translation: CASTLPSTDTQYF. The chain employs TRBV28 and TRBJ2-3; D remains unclear. Trimming took 7 bases from V and 0 from J, leaving 8 bases between them. The length of the CDR3 is 13 residues. Germline V lookup: CDR1 MDHEN, CDR2 SYDVKM.

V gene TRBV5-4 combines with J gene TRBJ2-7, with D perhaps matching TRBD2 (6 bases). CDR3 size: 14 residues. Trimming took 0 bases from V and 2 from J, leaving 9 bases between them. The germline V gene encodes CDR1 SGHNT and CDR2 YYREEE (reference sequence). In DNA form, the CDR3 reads TGTGCCAGCAGCTTGGGTAGCGGAACCTACGAGCAGTACTTC. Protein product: CASSLGSGTYEQYF.

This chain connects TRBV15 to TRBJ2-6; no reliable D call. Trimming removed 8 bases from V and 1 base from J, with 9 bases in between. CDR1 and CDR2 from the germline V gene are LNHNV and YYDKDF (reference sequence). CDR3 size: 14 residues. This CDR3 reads CATVPGSGANVLTF. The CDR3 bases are TGTGCCACCGTCCCCGGTTCTGGGGCCAACGTCCTGACTTTC. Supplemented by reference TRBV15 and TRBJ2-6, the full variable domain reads DAMVIQNPRYQVTQFGKPVTLSCSQTLNHNVMYWYQQKSSQAPKLLFHYYDKDFNNEADTPDNFQSRRPNTSFCFLDIRSPGLGDTAMYLCATVPGSGANVLTFGAGSRLTVL.

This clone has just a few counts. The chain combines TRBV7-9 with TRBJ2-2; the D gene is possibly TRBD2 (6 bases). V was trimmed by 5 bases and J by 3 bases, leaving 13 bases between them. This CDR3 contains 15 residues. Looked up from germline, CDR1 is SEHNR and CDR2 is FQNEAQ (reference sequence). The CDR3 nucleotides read TGTGCCAGCAGCAGGGGACTTCGTCACACCGGGGAGCTGTTTTTT. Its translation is CASSRGLRHTGELFF.

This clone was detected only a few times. The CDR3 loop is CASRVQENTEAFF. Written as DNA, the CDR3 is TGTGCCAGCAGAGTACAAGAGAACACTGAAGCTTTCTTT. V is TRBV6-5 and J is TRBJ1-1; no reliable D call. Germline V gives CDR1 MNHEY, CDR2 SVGAGI. The CDR3 loop spans 13 amino acids. V was cut by 6 bases and J by 1 base, with 9 bases left in between.

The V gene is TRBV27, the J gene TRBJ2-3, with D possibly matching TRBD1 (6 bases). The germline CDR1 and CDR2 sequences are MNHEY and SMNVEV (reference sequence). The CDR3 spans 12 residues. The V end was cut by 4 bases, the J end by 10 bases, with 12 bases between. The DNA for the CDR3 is TGTGCCAGCAGTTCCCAGGGGCGAGCGCAGTATTTT. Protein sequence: CASSSQGRAQYF.

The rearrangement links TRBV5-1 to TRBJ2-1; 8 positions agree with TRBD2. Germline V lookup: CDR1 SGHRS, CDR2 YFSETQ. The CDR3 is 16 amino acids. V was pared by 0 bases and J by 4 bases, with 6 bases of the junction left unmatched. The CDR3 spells CASSLDLAGLYNEQFF. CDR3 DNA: TGCGCCAGCAGCTTGGATCTAGCGGGTCTTTACAATGAGCAGTTCTTC.

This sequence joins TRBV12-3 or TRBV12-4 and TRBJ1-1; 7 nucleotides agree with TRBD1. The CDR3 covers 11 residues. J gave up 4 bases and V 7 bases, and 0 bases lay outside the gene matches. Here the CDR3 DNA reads TGTGCCAGCAAGGGGGCCACTGAAGCTTTCTTT. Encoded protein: CASKGATEAFF.